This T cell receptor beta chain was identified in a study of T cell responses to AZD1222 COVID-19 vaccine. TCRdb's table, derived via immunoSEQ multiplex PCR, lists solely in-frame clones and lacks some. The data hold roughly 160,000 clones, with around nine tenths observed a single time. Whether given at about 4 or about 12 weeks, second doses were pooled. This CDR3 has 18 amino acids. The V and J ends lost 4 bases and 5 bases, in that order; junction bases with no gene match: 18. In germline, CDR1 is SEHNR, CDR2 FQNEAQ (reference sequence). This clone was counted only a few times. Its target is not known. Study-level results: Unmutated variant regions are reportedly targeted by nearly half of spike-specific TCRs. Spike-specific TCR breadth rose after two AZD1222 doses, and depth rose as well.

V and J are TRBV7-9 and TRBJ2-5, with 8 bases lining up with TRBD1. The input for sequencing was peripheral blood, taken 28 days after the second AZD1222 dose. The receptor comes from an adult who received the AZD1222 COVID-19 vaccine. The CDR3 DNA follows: TGTGCCAGCAGCTCCACGAGGGGCGCGACAGGGGTACGGGAGACCCAGTACTTC. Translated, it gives CASSSTRGATGVRETQYF.